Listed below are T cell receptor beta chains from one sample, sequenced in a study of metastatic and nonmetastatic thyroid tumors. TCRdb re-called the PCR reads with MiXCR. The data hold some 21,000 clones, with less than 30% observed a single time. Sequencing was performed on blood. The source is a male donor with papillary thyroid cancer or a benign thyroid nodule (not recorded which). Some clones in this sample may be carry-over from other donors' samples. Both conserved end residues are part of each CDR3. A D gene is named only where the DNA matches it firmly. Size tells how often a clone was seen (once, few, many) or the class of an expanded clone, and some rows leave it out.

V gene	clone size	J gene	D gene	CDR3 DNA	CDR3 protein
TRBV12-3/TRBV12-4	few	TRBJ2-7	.	TGTGCCAGCAGTTTAGGGCTAGCCTACGAGCAGTACTTC	CASSLGLAYEQYF
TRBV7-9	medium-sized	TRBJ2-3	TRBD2	TGTGCCAGCAGCATCTTAGCGGGAGCGGGCACAGATACGCAGTATTTT	CASSILAGAGTDTQYF
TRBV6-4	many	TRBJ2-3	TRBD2	TGTGCCAGCAGTGACGGGTTAGCGGGGGGGGGCACAGATACGCAGTATTTT	CASSDGLAGGGTDTQYF
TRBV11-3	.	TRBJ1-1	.	TGTGCCAGCAGCTTTGGCTTCATGAACACTGAAGCTTTCTTT	CASSFGFMNTEAFF
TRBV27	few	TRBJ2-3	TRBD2	TGTGCCAGCAGTCTACGGCCTCCTTTTCGGGGGGGCCCTGATACGCAGTATTTT	CASSLRPPFRGGPDTQYF
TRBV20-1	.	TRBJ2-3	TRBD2	TGCAGTGCAGGACTAGCGGGAGGAACAGATACGCAGTATTTT	CSAGLAGGTDTQYF
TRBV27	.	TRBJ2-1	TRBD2	TGTGCCAGCAAACTGAGCGGGACTAGCGGGAGGAGTGAGCAGTTCTTC	CASKLSGTSGRSEQFF
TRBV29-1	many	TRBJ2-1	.	TGCAGCGTCCCCGTAGGCGGAAGGCCCAATGAGCAGTTCTTC	CSVPVGGRPNEQFF
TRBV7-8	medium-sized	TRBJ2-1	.	TGTGCCAGCAGCTTAGTTTTCGGCAGTCGGCAACCACGAAGAGATGAGCAGTTCTTC	CASSLVFGSRQPRRDEQFF
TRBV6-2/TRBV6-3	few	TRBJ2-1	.	TGTGCCAGCAGGCCCGGACCACCTTACAATGAGCAGTTCTTC	CASRPGPPYNEQFF
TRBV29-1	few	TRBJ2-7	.	TGCAGCTTATCAGACAGTGTCAACGAGCAGTACTTC	CSLSDSVNEQYF
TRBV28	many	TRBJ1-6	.	TGTGCCATCGACCCAGGGAATTCACCCCTCCACTTT	CAIDPGNSPLHF
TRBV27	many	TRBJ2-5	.	TGTGCCAGCAGTTTATCTAGCCTTGGCGAGACCCTGTACTTC	CASSLSSLGETLYF
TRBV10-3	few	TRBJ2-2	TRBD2	TGTGCCATCAGTGAGTGGCCAGGACTAGTGGGGGGGAACACCGGGGAGCTGTTTTTT	CAISEWPGLVGGNTGELFF
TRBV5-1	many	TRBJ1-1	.	TGCGCCAGCAGCTGGGAGAACACTGAAGCTTTCTTT	CASSWENTEAFF
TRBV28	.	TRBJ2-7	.	TGTGCCAGCAGTTCACGAAGGTACGAGCAGTACTTC	CASSSRRYEQYF
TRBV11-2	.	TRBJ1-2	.	TGTGCCAGCAGCTTTGGATACACCTTC	CASSFGYTF
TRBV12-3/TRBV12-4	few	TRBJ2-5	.	TGTGCCAGCAGTTTAAAGGAGACCCAGTACTTC	CASSLKETQYF
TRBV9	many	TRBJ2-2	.	TGTGCCAGCAGCGTAGCCGGGCGGGGAAACACCGGGGAGCTGTTTTTT	CASSVAGRGNTGELFF
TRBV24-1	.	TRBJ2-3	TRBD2	TGTGCCACCCTAGCGGGAGATACGCAGTATTTT	CATLAGDTQYF
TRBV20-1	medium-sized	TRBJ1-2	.	TGCAGTGCTAGTGGTCCCCGTGGGGTCTCTAACTATGGCTACACCTTC	CSASGPRGVSNYGYTF
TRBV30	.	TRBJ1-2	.	TGTGCCTGGAGTGTGGAATGGGCCTATGGCTACACCTTC	CAWSVEWAYGYTF
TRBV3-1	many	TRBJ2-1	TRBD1	TGTGCCAGCAGCCAAGGGGGCCCGGGGACAGGGAGCAATGAGCAGTTCTTC	CASSQGGPGTGSNEQFF
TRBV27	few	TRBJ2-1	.	TGTGCCAGCAGTACAACAAACGGACAAAACAATGAGCAGTTCTTC	CASSTTNGQNNEQFF
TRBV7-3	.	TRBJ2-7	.	TGTGCCAGCAGCCCCGTCACGGGATCCTACGAGCAGTACTTC	CASSPVTGSYEQYF
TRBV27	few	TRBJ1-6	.	TGTGCCAGCAGCCTCCCCAGTATTACTTCACCCCTCCACTTT	CASSLPSITSPLHF
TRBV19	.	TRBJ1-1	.	TGTGCCAGTAGTAGACGAGGGGACACTGAAGCTTTCTTT	CASSRRGDTEAFF
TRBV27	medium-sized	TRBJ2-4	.	TGTGCCAGCAGCCCCTCAGTAGCCAAAAACATTCAGTACTTC	CASSPSVAKNIQYF